This T cell receptor (beta chain) is drawn from a study of blood T cell repertoires in COVID-19. Study as a whole: Sites in the United States, Italy and Spain provided acute and convalescent COVID-19 samples. Sample material is recorded as cDNA or gDNA derived from T cells, B-cell-depleted T cells, or PBMCs.

Followed longitudinally, the Seattle patients had been enrolled during active infection. This clone has a single count. Authors' processing steps: Cell counts per sample came from amplifying reference gene primers. Assay: immunoSEQ multiplex PCR; the TCRdb copy retains only in-frame clones and omits some. Clone size and the V and J calls come from that table; the DNA yielded D and trimming. The data contain about 200,000 clones, about 93% of them singletons. The CDR3 sequence is 15 residues long. Germline trimming cut 0 bases from V and 3 bases from J; bases unmatched to any gene: 5. Germline CDR1 and CDR2: SGDLS and YYNGEE.

This TCR came from a man aged 55 to 70 with COVID-19, enrolled during active disease. Sample: peripheral blood. V is TRBV9 and J is TRBJ1-1; 7 bases agree with TRBD1. CDR3 bases: TGTGCCAGCAGCGTAGAGGGGACAGTTCACACTGAAGCTTTCTTT. Translated: CASSVEGTVHTEAFF.